This T cell receptor beta chain emerged from a study of response to subunit inactivated influenza vaccine. General study results and limits: Authors proposed each seasonal influenza vaccination draws in few new T cells.

Germline lookup yields CDR1 LNHDA and CDR2 SQIVND (reference sequence). The CDR3 has 20 residues. V was shortened by 4 bases and J by 7 bases, with 32 bases between the two germline ends. TCRdb reanalysed the RT-PCR reads using MiXCR and keeps one entry per CDR3 protein. The repertoire includes 500,000 to 600,000 distinct CDR3 sequences, 11% of them detected once, and 11% sits in the top ten. A remark on this clonotype: Its matching antigen is unknown.

This sample also belongs to another study, concerning T cells expressing NK-cell markers. Per that study: It was by 5'RACE template switching with UMIs that TCR beta cDNA was made. Dominant NKG2C+ clonotypes in six donors made up about 1.0-7.5% of CD8+ T cells. A handful of donors likewise had their CD3+CD56-NKG2C+ fraction led by these clonotypes. HCMV specificity was not established for the expanded NKG2C+ T cell clones.

Material: PBMCs from blood, obtained on the day of vaccination. This chain uses TRBV19 with TRBJ2-1; either TRBD1 or TRBD2 may fit D (9 bases each). This TCR was sampled from a man aged 50 to 59 who received an inactivated influenza vaccine. CDR3 in amino acids: CASSKLGQGFSSGTRNEQFF. CDR3 bases: TGTGCCAGTAGTAAGTTAGGACAGGGGTTTTCTAGCGGGACCCGAAATGAGCAGTTCTTC.